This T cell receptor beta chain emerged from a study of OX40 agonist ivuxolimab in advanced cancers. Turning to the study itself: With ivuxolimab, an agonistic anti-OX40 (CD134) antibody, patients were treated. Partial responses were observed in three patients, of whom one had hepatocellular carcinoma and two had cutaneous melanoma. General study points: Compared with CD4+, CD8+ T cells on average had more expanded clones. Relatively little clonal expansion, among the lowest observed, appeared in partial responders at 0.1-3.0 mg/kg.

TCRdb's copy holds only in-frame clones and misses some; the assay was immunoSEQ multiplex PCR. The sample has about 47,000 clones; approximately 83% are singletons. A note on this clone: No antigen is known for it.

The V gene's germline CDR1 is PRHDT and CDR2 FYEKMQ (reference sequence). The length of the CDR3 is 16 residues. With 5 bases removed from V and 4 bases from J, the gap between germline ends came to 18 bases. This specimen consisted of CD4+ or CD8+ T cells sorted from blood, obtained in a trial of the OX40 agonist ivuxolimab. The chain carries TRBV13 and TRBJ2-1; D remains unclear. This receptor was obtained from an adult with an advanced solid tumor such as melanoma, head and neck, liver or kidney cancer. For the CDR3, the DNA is TGTGCCAGCAGCCCACCCCCAAAAAACACTTACAATGAGCAGTTCTTC. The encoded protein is CASSPPPKNTYNEQFF.